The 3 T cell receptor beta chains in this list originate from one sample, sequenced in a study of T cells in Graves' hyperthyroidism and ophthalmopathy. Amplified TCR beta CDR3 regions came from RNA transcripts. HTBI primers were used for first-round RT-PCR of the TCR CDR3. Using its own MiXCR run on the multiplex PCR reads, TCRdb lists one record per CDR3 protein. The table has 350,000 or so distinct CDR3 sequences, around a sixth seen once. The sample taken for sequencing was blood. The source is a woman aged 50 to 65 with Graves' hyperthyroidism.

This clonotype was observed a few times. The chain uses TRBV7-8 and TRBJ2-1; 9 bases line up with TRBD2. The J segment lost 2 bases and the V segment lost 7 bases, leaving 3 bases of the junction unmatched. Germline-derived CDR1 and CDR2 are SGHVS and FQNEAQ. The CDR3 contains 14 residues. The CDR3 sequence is CASTSGATYNEQFF. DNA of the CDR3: TGTGCCAGCACTAGCGGGGCAACCTACAATGAGCAGTTCTTC.

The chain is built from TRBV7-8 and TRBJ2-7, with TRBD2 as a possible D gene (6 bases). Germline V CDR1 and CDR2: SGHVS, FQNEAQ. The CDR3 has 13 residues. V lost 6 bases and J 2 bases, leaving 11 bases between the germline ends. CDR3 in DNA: TGTGCCAGCAGTTCGGGAGCAACCTACGAGCAGTACTTC. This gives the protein CASSSGATYEQYF.

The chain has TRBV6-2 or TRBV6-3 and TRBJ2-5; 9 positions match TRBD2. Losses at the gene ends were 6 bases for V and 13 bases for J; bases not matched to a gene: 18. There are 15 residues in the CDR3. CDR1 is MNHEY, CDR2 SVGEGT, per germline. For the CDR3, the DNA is TGTGCCAGCAGGAGTACGCGCGGGGGGGGTTTACGGACGTACTTC. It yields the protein CASRSTRGGGLRTYF.